This T cell receptor beta chain was identified in a study of high-grade serous ovarian cancer treatment subgroups. Study-level information: On average, approximately 15,000 reads and about 7,400 unique TCR beta rearrangements were obtained per sample. Study-wide results and limits: CDR1 and CDR2 were left unanalyzed; analyses focused on CDR3.

Produced via immunoSEQ multiplex PCR; TCRdb's table is partial and in-frame only. The repertoire has 10,000 to 12,000 clones, 75% to 90% of them found once; the top ten carry about 6.4%. As regards this clone: Its antigen is unknown.

Tumor samples were taken before definitive surgery or chemotherapy. Germline CDR1 SGHTS, CDR2 YDEGEE. This CDR3 is 15 amino acids long. After removal of 8 bases from V and 4 bases from J, the junction contained 14 bases not matched to a gene. The V and J genes are TRBV5-8 and TRBJ2-5, with TRBD2 matching over 7 bases. This receptor was obtained from a human donor with high-grade serous ovarian cancer. Specimen: tumor tissue. The CDR3 bases are TGTGCCAGTATACATCCCGGGAGGAAGGTAGAGACCCAGTACTTC. Its protein product is CASIHPGRKVETQYF.